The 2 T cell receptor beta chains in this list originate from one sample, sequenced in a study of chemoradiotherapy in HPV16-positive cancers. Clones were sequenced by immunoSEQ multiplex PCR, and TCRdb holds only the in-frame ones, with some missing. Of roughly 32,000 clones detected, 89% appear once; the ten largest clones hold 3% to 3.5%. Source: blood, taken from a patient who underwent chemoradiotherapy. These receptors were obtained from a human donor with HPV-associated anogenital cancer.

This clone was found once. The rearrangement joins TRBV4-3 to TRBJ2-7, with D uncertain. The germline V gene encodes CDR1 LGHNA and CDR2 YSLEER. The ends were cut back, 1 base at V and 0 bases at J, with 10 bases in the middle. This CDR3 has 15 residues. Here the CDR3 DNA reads TGCGCCAGCAGCCAAGGCATGGTCACCTCCTACGAGCAGTACTTC. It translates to CASSQGMVTSYEQYF.

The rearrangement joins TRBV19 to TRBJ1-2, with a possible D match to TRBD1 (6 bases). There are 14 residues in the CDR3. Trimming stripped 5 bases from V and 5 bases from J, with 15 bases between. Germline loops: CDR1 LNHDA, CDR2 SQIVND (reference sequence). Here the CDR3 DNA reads TGTGCCAGTAGTGACTCCAGGGGTAAATATGGCTACACCTTC. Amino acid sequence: CASSDSRGKYGYTF. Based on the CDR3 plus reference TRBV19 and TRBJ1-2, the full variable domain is DGGITQSPKYLFRKEGQNVTLSCEQNLNHDAMYWYRQDPGQGLRLIYYSQIVNDFQKGDIAEGYSVSREKKESFPLTVTSAQKNPTAFYLCASSDSRGKYGYTFGSGTRLTVV.